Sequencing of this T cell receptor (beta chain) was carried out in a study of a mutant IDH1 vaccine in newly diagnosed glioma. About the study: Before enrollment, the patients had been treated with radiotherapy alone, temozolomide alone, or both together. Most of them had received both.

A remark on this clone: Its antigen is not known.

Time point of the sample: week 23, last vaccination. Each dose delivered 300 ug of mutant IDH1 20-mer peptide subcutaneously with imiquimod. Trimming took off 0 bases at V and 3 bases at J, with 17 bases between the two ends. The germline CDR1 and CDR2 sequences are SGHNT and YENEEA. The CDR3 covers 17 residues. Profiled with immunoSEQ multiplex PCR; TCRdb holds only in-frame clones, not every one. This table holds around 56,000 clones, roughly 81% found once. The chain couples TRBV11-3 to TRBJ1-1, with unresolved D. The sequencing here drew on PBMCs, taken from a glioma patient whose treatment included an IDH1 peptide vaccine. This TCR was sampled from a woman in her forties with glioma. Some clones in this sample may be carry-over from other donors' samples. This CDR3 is CASSLDRKRWRDTEAFF. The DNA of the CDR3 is TGTGCCAGCAGCTTAGATCGGAAAAGATGGAGGGACACTGAAGCTTTCTTT.